This record looks at one T cell receptor (beta chain) sequence and its context. This clonotype was seen repeatedly, ten times or more. Its antigen target is currently unknown. No much larger clone exists at a distance of one base, and base qualities are not known. The data are from a study of glioma-infiltrating T cells listed by TCRdb under 2016. Background for the entire study: Sequencing of TCR alpha- and beta-chain repertoires was performed on glioma tissue, on non-neoplastic brain tissue, and on matched peripheral blood mononuclear cells. Each tissue-infiltrating repertoire was compared with the same patient's peripheral blood repertoire to measure divergence between tissue and blood T-cell populations. The paired cohort was made up of three low-grade glioma patients, fewer than 10 primary glioblastoma patients and three non-glioma patients who contributed non-neoplastic brain tissue.

The germline V gene supplies CDR1 SQVTM and CDR2 ANQGSEA. Inclusive of the bounding cysteine and phenylalanine, the CDR3 is 13 residues long. The CDR3 DNA has 39 bases and is translated from base 1. V is cut by 5 bases and J by 0 bases, and the space between the germline ends is 8 bases. Results and caveats for the whole study, not just this receptor: Small numbers underpinned the group comparisons: about eight glioblastoma patients, three low-grade glioma patients and three non-neoplastic patients. Very few CDR3 sequences were shared between tissue and blood, attributed to high CDR3 diversity and limited sampling. VJ-independent divergence between tissue and blood was below expectation in non-neoplastic patients but above expectation in all gliomas, especially low-grade gliomas.

The iRepertoire nested amplicon-rescue multiplex PCR (arm-PCR) platform was used to amplify TCR alpha and beta CDR3 regions from RNA. One-step reverse transcription and amplification used roughly 100-400 ng of tissue mRNA or PBMC total RNA as input. Following bead purification, Illumina adapters were added by a secondary multiplex PCR, and the libraries were gel-purified between 200 and 400 bp. Demultiplexing relied on internal 6-nucleotide barcodes carried by the libraries. Libraries were sequenced on an Illumina MiSeq with 2x220 or 2x250 nucleotide paired-end reads. In the source study's methods: Paired reads were merged using FLASH 1.2.11 and aligned with BWA-MEM to the GRCh37 human genome, and TRA and TRB reads were then extracted. An IMGT-derived reference of cassette sequences and CDR3 motifs, with pseudogenes included, was used for V and J assignment. Reads were translated in three frames, and productive CDR3s were defined by a C…FGXG motif without stop codons. A clonotype was defined as a unique combination of a V-J cassette pair and a CDR3 amino acid sequence. Reads were filtered by Hamming distance, thresholded by each sample's sequence error rate in mapped regions. TCRdb handled the public reads itself, with Q25 trimming in fastp and clone calling in MiXCR, and kept productive beta chains. Rows are unified per CDR3 protein, each entry keeping the most common DNA and genes. The V and J calls and clone size come from TCRdb's table, not from the authors' own analysis. Across this sample there are 150,000 to 200,000 distinct CDR3 sequences, with about 31% seen only once. 20% of the sample rests with the top ten.

Recombination joined TRBV29-1 with TRBJ2-1, with the D gene uncertain. Input material: glioma tissue, nonneoplastic brain tissue, or PBMCs (not recorded which). The origin of this receptor is a human donor with low-grade glioma or glioblastoma, undergoing nonglioma brain surgery, or in good health (not recorded which). The CDR3 protein sequence reads: CSVRTDSYNEQFF. The DNA is as follows: TGCAGCGTTAGGACGGACTCCTACAATGAGCAGTTCTTC.